This TCR beta chain was documented in a study of CD8 T cells in ankylosing spondylitis. Points from the study as a whole: Significantly higher representation of disease-linked clones was reported for matched ankylosing spondylitis synovial fluid. Characteristic, it appeared, of ankylosing spondylitis blood was a TCR beta motif of about eight highly homologous variants.

Library preparation for TCR beta used quantitative 5'-RACE with molecular barcodes. TCRdb analysed the 5' RACE reads with MiXCR anew, one entry per CDR3 protein. The profile covers a few hundred thousand distinct CDR3 sequences, with about 10% appearing a single time and about a fifth taken by the ten largest. The CDR3 runs to 16 residues. Germline V gene sequence: CDR1 LGHDT, CDR2 YNNKEL (reference sequence). With 4 bases clipped from V and 9 bases from J, the junction kept 11 bases outside the gene matches. About this clonotype: As yet, its antigen is unknown.

Sequenced: blood, either unsorted or a sorted T cell fraction (not recorded which). The source of this sequence is a male donor with ankylosing spondylitis or in good health (not recorded which). The rearrangement links TRBV3-1 to TRBJ2-1; TRBD2 aligns across 11 bases. Here the CDR3 reads CASSPMTSGASGEQFF. As DNA, the CDR3 is TGTGCCAGCAGCCCAATGACTAGCGGGGCGTCCGGTGAGCAGTTCTTC.